The 6 T cell receptor beta chains below were found in one sample sequenced in a study of T cells after yellow fever vaccination. MiXCR, run by TCRdb on the 5' RACE reads, gives a single entry per CDR3 protein. The sample has about 360,000 distinct CDR3 sequences, around 6.5% seen once; the top ten hold approximately 15%. Sequenced material: PBMCs, taken 5 days after the yellow fever booster vaccination. Source of these receptors: a man under 40 who received the YFV17D yellow fever vaccine.

The chain is built from TRBV4-2 and TRBJ1-1; D is undetermined. Between the trimmed V and J ends, which lost 0 bases and 9 bases, there was a span of 14 bases. Germline-derived CDR1 and CDR2 are LGHNA and YNFKEQ. The CDR3 is 14 residues long. CDR3 loop: CASSQDLQTGKAFF. DNA for the CDR3: TGTGCCAGCAGCCAAGATCTTCAGACTGGGAAAGCTTTCTTT.

The chain joins TRBV28 to TRBJ2-7; 11 bases line up with TRBD1. Losses at the gene ends were 8 bases for V and 6 bases for J; bases not matched to a gene: 12. Germline values: CDR1 MDHEN, CDR2 SYDVKM. This CDR3 is built from 15 residues. Written as DNA, the CDR3 is TGTGCCAGCGAACATCCGGGACAGGGGGATTCCGAGCAGTACTTC. This gives the protein CASEHPGQGDSEQYF.

This clonotype has just a few counts. The chain uses TRBV2 and TRBJ2-1, with 7 bases that match TRBD2. This CDR3 has 15 amino acids. Germline V gene lookup returns CDR1 SNHLY and CDR2 FYNNEI. V lost 7 bases, J lost 0 bases, and 6 bases stayed unmatched. CDR3 sequence: CASKSGTTSYNEQFF. As DNA, the CDR3 is TGTGCCAGCAAATCCGGGACTACCTCCTACAATGAGCAGTTCTTC.

A few counts support this clonotype. One junction end disagrees with the germline gene, perhaps due to a read error. The V call is TRBV20-1, the J call TRBJ2-1; D gene ambiguous. The length of the CDR3 is 14 residues. In germline, CDR1 is DFQATT, CDR2 SNEGSKA (reference sequence). Here the CDR3 DNA reads TGCTGTGCTAGAGATGGGGACTCCTACAATGAGCAGTTCTTC. It encodes CCARDGDSYNEQFF.

This clonotype was picked up many times. Written as DNA, the CDR3 is TGTGCCAGCATGAGTGGACTACCCCACACAGATACGCAGTATTTT. Its protein product is CASMSGLPHTDTQYF. The chain links TRBV6-1 to TRBJ2-3, with D possibly being TRBD2 (6 bases). CDR3 length: 15 amino acids. Germline-derived CDR1 and CDR2 are MNHNS and SASEGT. V gave up 7 bases and J gave up 2 bases, with 16 bases separating them.

This sequence joins TRBV12-3 or TRBV12-4 and TRBJ2-2; no reliable D call. V lost 11 bases to trimming and J lost 7 bases, with 11 bases between them. This CDR3 is 11 amino acids long. This chain's CDR3 is CAGLAGGELFF. The CDR3 nucleotides read TGTGCCGGCCTGGCAGGCGGGGAGCTGTTTTTT.